The sequence of this T cell receptor beta chain was determined in a study of T cell repertoires in cytomegalovirus infection (dated by TCRdb to about 2019). At the level of the whole study: Donor HLA type was relevant to the analysis, as public TCR beta signatures indicated carriage of CMV infection together with the matching HLA type. Study-wide findings and limitations: Cumulative frequency of public TCR beta family members discriminated carriers of CMV infection plus the relevant HLA type in this cohort and an independent 352-donor cohort. The ex vivo response was dominated by HLA-C-restricted CMV-specific TCR beta clonotypes, which also provided the single most frequent clonotype in two of eight donors.

TCRdb shows the sequencer as Illumina HiSeq 1500. Through fastp at Q25 and MiXCR, TCRdb rebuilt clones from the public reads, retaining in-frame beta chains. For every CDR3 protein sequence, its rows merge into one entry that carries the most common genes and DNA. The sample includes approximately 150,000 distinct CDR3 sequences, with approximately 17% observed a single time. 18% of the sample is in the top ten clones. Trimming costs V 2 bases and J 5 bases, and their ends lie 13 bases apart. The CDR3 runs 15 residues from the cysteine to the phenylalanine. Only CDR3 DNA is held: 45 bases, read in frame from base 1. The germline V gene gives CDR1 as LGHNA and CDR2 as YNFKEQ. On this clonotype itself: Its recognized antigen is unknown. Qualities for individual bases were not recorded, and no much larger clone is one base off.

Recombination joined TRBV4-2 with TRBJ1-5, with a tentative D gene TRBD1 over 6 matching bases. The origin of this receptor is a human donor in good health (CMV status not recorded). Some clones in this sample may be carry-over from other donors' samples. Sequencing used CD8+ T cells from PBMCs. Read as DNA, the sequence is TGTGCCAGCAGCCAAACCGGGGGCCTTTATCAGCCCCAGCATTTT. The encoded protein is CASSQTGGLYQPQHF.